This TCR beta chain was sequenced during a study of blood T cells in healthy people across ages. Study at large: The capture of about one barcoded beta molecule per two T cells was achieved by template switching. General study points: Estimates of diversity drawn from one million T cells were considered underestimates.

This clonotype showed up just a few times. Antigen: not known. Primers used in a second PCR of roughly 6 to 11 cycles were a sample-barcoded 5' primer and a J-beta primer mix. A single record per CDR3 protein comes from TCRdb applying MiXCR to the 5' RACE reads. The sample holds roughly 730,000 distinct CDR3 sequences, more than 55% seen once. The TCR originated in a man aged 40-55 years in good health. Sequenced: blood.

The CDR3 DNA sequence: TGCAGCGTTGGGATGGGGACGGGTCAGCCCCAGCATTTT. This sequence encodes CSVGMGTGQPQHF. V gene TRBV29-1 combines with J gene TRBJ1-5, with a weak D call TRBD1 (5 bases). Trimming removed 4 bases from V and 6 bases from J, with 13 bases in between. In germline, CDR1 is SQVTM, CDR2 ANQGSEA. There are 13 residues in the CDR3.